This entry describes one TCR beta chain. The source of the sample is a study of T cell responses to AZD1222 COVID-19 vaccine. This table comes from immunoSEQ multiplex PCR, and its TCRdb copy is limited to in-frame clones, with some not included. The sample lists approximately 180,000 clones, roughly 91% seen once, with around 0.96% in the top ten. Germline values: CDR1 GTSNPN, CDR2 SVGIG (reference sequence). Trimming left V 3 bases short and J 6 bases short, with 11 bases between. The CDR3 runs to 12 residues. This TCR was recovered from an adult who received the MenACWY meningococcal vaccine as a control. The rearrangement joins TRBV30 to TRBJ1-1; tentative D call: TRBD1 (5 bases). This sample comprised peripheral blood, obtained 28 days after the second dose of the MenACWY control vaccine. The CDR3 DNA sequence: TGTGCCTGGAGCAGGGATCTCGCTGAAGCTTTCTTT. It yields the protein CAWSRDLAEAFF.